This T cell receptor beta chain was documented in a study of naive and memory T cell subsets. The library had UMIs added by 3' ligation of an oligonucleotide to TCR cDNA. General study points: Potentially, T cell activation and differentiation skew this RNA-based measurement.

The SP2 primer and nested alpha and beta constant region primers amplified ligated cDNA in four rounds. TCRdb reprocessed the UMI-ligation and nested PCR reads via MiXCR and lists one record per CDR3 protein. The profile shows approximately 800 distinct CDR3 sequences, 3.7% of them singletons. This clonotype has ten or more counts. Its antigen is not identified. Trimming at V came to 0 bases and at J to 3 bases, leaving 6 bases not matched to a gene. This CDR3 is built from 16 residues. Germline V gives CDR1 SGHRS, CDR2 YFSETQ. The gene calls are TRBV5-1 and TRBJ1-2, with 9 bases identical to TRBD1. This sequence originates from an adult in good health. The input for sequencing was skin, taken from a tuberculin skin test site or a saline-injected site (not recorded which). The CDR3 region is CASSLVGDRADYGYTF. As DNA, the CDR3 is TGCGCCAGCAGCTTGGTGGGGGACAGGGCTGACTATGGCTACACCTTC.